The entry below describes one T cell receptor beta chain. What antigen it recognizes has not been identified. No quality values exist for individual bases; no much larger clone is one base distant. The data originate from a study of identical twins (dated by TCRdb to the mid-2010s). The study in broad terms: TCR alpha and beta repertoires from monozygotic twins, unrelated adults of various ages and cord blood were deep-sequenced to test whether fetal clonotypes persist. To rule out contamination, the twin experiments were replicated at different times with different library preparation protocols. Overall study outcomes, separate from this receptor: Out-of-frame TCR alpha sharing in monozygotic twins was systematically underestimated by recombination models, whereas sharing between unrelated individuals was in agreement with the recombination models. Because the same donors could not be followed over many years, the conclusions relied on cross-sectional statistical analysis. Fewer insertions were carried by abundant cord blood beta clonotypes; a weaker similar trend was observed in young adult naive repertoires, while no such trend was observed in memory repertoires. Invariant T cells such as MAIT and iNKT could partly confound zero-insertion analyses, although diverse VJ usage argued against such confounding for most clonotypes. Compared with coincidental sharing between unrelated individuals, an excess of low generation-probability sequences was observed among out-of-frame TCR alpha sequences shared between twins. Excess twin sharing in beta out-of-frame sequences was weaker because fewer shared sequences lowered the signal-to-noise ratio.

The library relied on 5' RACE. The sample was run on an Illumina HiSeq 2000. A universal primer binding site was introduced by template switching, and a unique molecular identifier was present in the final cDNA, enabling accurate counting of TCR cDNA molecules. First-strand cDNA for TCR alpha and beta chains was synthesized from specific primers in the conserved constant-segment region. To control for contamination, every cDNA library carried two barcodes: a SMART-Mk sample barcode plus Illumina barcodes. TruSeq adapter sequences along with Illumina sample barcodes were introduced in two successive PCR steps. Sequencing of the TCR alpha and beta cDNA libraries was done on the Illumina HiSeq platform using custom primers. As for the authors' bioinformatics: Raw reads were processed with MiGEC to extract unique molecular identifiers, and MiXCR was used to determine CDR3 positions. Recombination models were inferred per individual with the repgenHMM and IGoR tools using an EM algorithm. The analysis of shared clonotypes was done with the tcR package in R, with sharing normalized by the product of cloneset sizes. To study raw recombination without the effects of thymic and clonal selection, out-of-frame nonproductive sequences were analyzed. TCRdb reran the public reads through fastp at Q25 and MiXCR, keeping productive beta chains. Rows are combined by CDR3 protein, so each entry shows the most common genes and DNA. TCRdb, not the original authors, processed these V and J calls. Within this sample are 500,000 to 700,000 distinct CDR3 sequences, with just over 7% of them counted one time only. Roughly 1.6% of the sample belongs to the ten largest clones.

Every donor in the study was a healthy Caucasian. The twin cohort consisted of three pairs of female monozygotic twins, all aged roughly 18 to 29 years. Peripheral blood mononuclear cells were the source from which RNA for the TCR libraries was isolated. This sample also appeared in a second study, on yellow fever vaccine responses in identical twins. Drawing on the second study: According to the authors, in identical twins the way T cells responded to vaccination appeared partly convergent and partly personalized. The study precisely tracked vaccine-responding T cell clones in identical twins.

The clonotype originates from a woman in her late teens or twenties in good health. Sequenced input: PBMCs.

The DNA sequence follows: TGTGCCATCAGTGGTGTAGGGTTTTACGAGCAGTACTTC. Translated, this is CAISGVGFYEQYF. The chain employs TRBV10-3 and TRBJ2-7; the D gene is not confidently resolved. The germline V gene encodes CDR1 ENHRY and CDR2 SYGVKD. V is pared back by 4 bases and J by 4 bases, with 11 bases lying between the germline termini. The CDR3 sequence holds 13 residues, the cysteine and phenylalanine included. Just CDR3 DNA is preserved here, 39 bases in frame from base 1.